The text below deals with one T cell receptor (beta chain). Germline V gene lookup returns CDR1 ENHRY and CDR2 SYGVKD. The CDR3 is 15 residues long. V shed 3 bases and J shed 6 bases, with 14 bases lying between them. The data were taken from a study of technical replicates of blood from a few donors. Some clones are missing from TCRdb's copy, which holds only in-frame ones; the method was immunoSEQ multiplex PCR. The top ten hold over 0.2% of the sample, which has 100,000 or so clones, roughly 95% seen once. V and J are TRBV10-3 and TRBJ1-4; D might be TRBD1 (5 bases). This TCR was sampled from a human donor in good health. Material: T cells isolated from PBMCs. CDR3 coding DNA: TGTGCCATCAGTGATCGGGGGAATAGGGATGAAAAACTGTTTTTT. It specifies CAISDRGNRDEKLFF.